These T cell receptor beta chains were read from a single sample in a study of PD-1 blockade in classical Hodgkin lymphoma. Produced via immunoSEQ multiplex PCR; TCRdb's table is partial and in-frame only. This sample has approximately 89,000 clones, with approximately 80% found just once. Here the sequenced sample was peripheral blood mononuclear cells (PBMCs), taken at baseline. All receptors derive from a human donor with classical Hodgkin lymphoma. Both conserved end residues are part of each CDR3. The D gene is left open where the match is weak. Expanded clones are given a class, and other clones once, few, many or no size at all.

D | J | V | size | CDR3 | DNA
- | TRBJ2-5 | TRBV5-4 | - | CASSLGGRTQETQYF | TGTGCCAGCAGCTTGGGGGGCAGGACCCAAGAGACCCAGTACTTC
- | TRBJ2-5 | TRBV7-3 | once | CASSLRRQETQYF | TGTGCCAGCAGCTTAAGAAGGCAGGAGACCCAGTACTTC
TRBD1 | TRBJ1-2 | TRBV9 | - | CASSPAGGQFYGYTF | TGTGCCAGCAGCCCAGCGGGGGGACAGTTCTATGGCTACACCTTC
TRBD1 | TRBJ2-2 | TRBV11-2 | - | CASSATGDTGELFF | TGTGCCAGCAGCGCCACAGGGGACACCGGGGAGCTGTTTTTT
- | TRBJ1-1 | TRBV19 | medium-sized | CASRVTGGTGAEAFF | TGTGCCAGTAGGGTCACCGGCGGGACGGGGGCTGAAGCTTTCTTT
- | TRBJ2-3 | TRBV19 | - | CASSIATSTDTQYF | TGTGCCAGTAGTATAGCCACTAGCACAGATACGCAGTATTTT
- | TRBJ1-1 | TRBV5-6 | few | CASSFTGRTEAFF | TGTGCCAGCAGCTTCACAGGGCGCACTGAAGCTTTCTTT
- | TRBJ1-5 | TRBV5-6 | few | CASSLSGSQPQHF | TGTGCCAGCAGCTTGTCTGGGTCTCAGCCCCAGCATTTT
- | TRBJ2-7 | TRBV5-8 | - | CASSLWAGSSYEQYF | TGTGCCAGCAGCTTGTGGGCAGGGAGCTCCTACGAGCAGTACTTC
- | TRBJ2-7 | TRBV12-5 | - | CASGSGLSYEQYF | TGTGCTAGTGGTTCAGGACTGTCCTACGAGCAGTACTTC
- | TRBJ1-1 | TRBV19 | few | CASSMKGNTEAFF | TGTGCCAGTAGTATGAAAGGGAACACTGAAGCTTTCTTT
- | TRBJ1-2 | TRBV6-1 | - | CASSETPPTGYTF | TGTGCCAGCAGTGAAACCCCACCGACTGGCTACACCTTC
TRBD1 | TRBJ2-1 | TRBV29-1 | - | CSASGTGGLVGEQFF | TGCAGCGCATCCGGGACAGGGGGACTAGTGGGTGAGCAGTTCTTC
- | TRBJ1-2 | TRBV4-1 | once | CASSQERRYGYTF | TGCGCCAGCAGCCAAGAGAGGAGGTATGGCTACACCTTC
- | TRBJ2-7 | TRBV7-2 | - | CASSPPTGSGYEQYF | TGTGCCAGCAGCCCACCAACAGGGAGCGGCTACGAGCAGTACTTC
TRBD2 | TRBJ2-3 | TRBV9 | - | CAYFLAGLTDTQYF | TGTGCCTATTTTCTAGCGGGACTCACAGATACGCAGTATTTT
- | TRBJ1-1 | TRBV6-6 | few | CASTVAMNTEAFF | TGTGCCAGCACCGTAGCGATGAACACTGAAGCTTTCTTT
- | TRBJ1-6 | TRBV30 | - | CAWSYRGGNSPLHF | TGTGCCTGGAGTTACCGGGGCGGGAATTCACCCCTCCACTTT
TRBD1 | TRBJ1-1 | TRBV5-4 | - | CATQGELMNTEAFF | TGTGCAACCCAGGGGGAACTTATGAACACTGAAGCTTTCTTT
- | TRBJ1-4 | TRBV10-3 | - | CAIRRDGNEKLFF | TGTGCCATCAGGCGGGACGGTAATGAAAAACTGTTTTTT
- | TRBJ2-7 | TRBV21-1 | once | CASYWGWAGRSYEQYF | TGTGCCAGCTACTGGGGGTGGGCAGGGAGAAGCTACGAGCAGTACTTC
TRBD2 | TRBJ2-7 | TRBV30 | - | CAWSTSGALEQYF | TGTGCCTGGAGTACTAGCGGGGCCCTCGAGCAGTACTTC
TRBD2 | TRBJ2-7 | TRBV4-2 | - | CASSQDWAGGVYEQYF | TGTGCCAGCAGCCAAGATTGGGCGGGAGGGGTCTACGAGCAGTACTTC
- | TRBJ2-1 | TRBV7-2 | - | CASSLAGRLSSYNEQFF | TGTGCCAGCAGCTTAGCGGGGCGATTGAGCTCCTACAATGAGCAGTTCTTC
- | TRBJ2-3 | TRBV28 | - | CAISGDGTDTQYF | TGTGCCATCTCAGGGGACGGCACAGATACGCAGTATTTT
- | TRBJ2-3 | TRBV11-2 | - | CASSSDPSSTDTQYF | TGTGCCAGCAGTTCCGACCCATCTAGCACAGATACGCAGTATTTT
- | TRBJ2-3 | TRBV29-1 | - | CSVEDPSGTDTQYF | TGCAGCGTTGAAGATCCTAGCGGCACAGATACGCAGTATTTT
- | TRBJ1-2 | TRBV20-1 | many | CSGGEVDGYTF | TGCAGTGGAGGGGAGGTGGATGGCTACACCTTC